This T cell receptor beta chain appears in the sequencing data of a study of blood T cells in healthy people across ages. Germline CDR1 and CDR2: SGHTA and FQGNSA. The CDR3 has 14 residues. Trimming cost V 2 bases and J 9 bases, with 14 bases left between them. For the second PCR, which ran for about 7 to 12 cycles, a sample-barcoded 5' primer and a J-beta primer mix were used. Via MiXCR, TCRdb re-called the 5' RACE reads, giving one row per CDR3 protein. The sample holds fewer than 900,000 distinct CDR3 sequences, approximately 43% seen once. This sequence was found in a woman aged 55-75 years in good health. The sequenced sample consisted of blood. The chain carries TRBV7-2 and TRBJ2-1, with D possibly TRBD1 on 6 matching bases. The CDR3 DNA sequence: TGTGCCAGCAGCTTAACAAACAGGGCGGTTGAGCAGTTCTTC. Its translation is CASSLTNRAVEQFF.